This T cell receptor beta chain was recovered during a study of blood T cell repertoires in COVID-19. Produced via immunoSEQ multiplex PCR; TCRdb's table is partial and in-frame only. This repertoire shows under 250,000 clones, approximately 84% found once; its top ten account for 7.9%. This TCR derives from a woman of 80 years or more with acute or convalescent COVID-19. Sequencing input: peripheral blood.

CDR3: CATHSGGTETQYF. In nucleotides, the CDR3 is TGTGCCACCCATAGCGGGGGTACAGAGACCCAGTACTTC. The chain has TRBV6-5 and TRBJ2-5, with 9 bases fitting TRBD2. V lost 10 bases and J lost 4; bases outside the gene matches: 7. Germline CDR1 and CDR2: MNHEY and SVGAGI. The CDR3 loop spans 13 amino acids.